Listed below are T cell receptor beta chains from one sample, sequenced in a study of blood T cell repertoires in COVID-19. The method was immunoSEQ multiplex PCR; TCRdb's version includes in-frame clones alone and lacks a portion of them. The table lists 20,000 to 25,000 clones, about 73% of them singletons. The source material was peripheral blood. Every receptor here comes from a human donor in a cohort sampled during active or convalescent COVID-19. CDR3s include the opening cysteine and the closing phenylalanine or tryptophan. The D gene is left open where the match is weak. Part of the rows lack a size; the others show once, few, many or a class for expanded clones.

TRBV19	TRBD2	.	TRBJ2-2	TGTGCCAGTAACGGACTAGCGGGAGGCACCGGGGAGCTGTTTTTT	CASNGLAGGTGELFF
TRBV10-3	.	.	TRBJ2-5	TGTGCCATCAGTGAGGGTCTAGCGGAGACCCAGTACTTC	CAISEGLAETQYF
TRBV5-6	TRBD1	.	TRBJ1-5	TGTGCCAGCAGCTTGACAGGGGGCAATCAGCCCCAGCATTTT	CASSLTGGNQPQHF
TRBV9	.	.	TRBJ1-1	TGTGCCAGCAGCGTAATGGATGTCGGCAGGGTGCCGAACACTGAAGCTTTCTTT	CASSVMDVGRVPNTEAFF
TRBV7-9	TRBD2	.	TRBJ2-2	TGTGCCAGCAGCTTCGCTAGCGGGATTTACACCGGGGAGCTGTTTTTT	CASSFASGIYTGELFF
TRBV7-8	.	.	TRBJ2-3	TGTGCCAGCAGCTTAGCGCTTTCCGGAGATACGCAGTATTTT	CASSLALSGDTQYF
TRBV18	.	once	TRBJ1-2	TGTGCCAGCTCACCACCGTTAAAGGGGAACTATGGCTACACCTTC	CASSPPLKGNYGYTF
TRBV2	.	.	TRBJ2-7	TGTGCCAGCAGTGTCCGGGACGAGCAGTACTTC	CASSVRDEQYF
TRBV28	TRBD1	.	TRBJ1-2	TGTGCCAGCAGTTCCCAGGACAGGGCTGGCTACACCTTC	CASSSQDRAGYTF
TRBV1	.	few	TRBJ2-2	TGCACCAGCAGCCAAGATCCATCTTACCCCCTAGCGAGGTGGGACCGGGGAGCTGTTTTT	CTSSQDPSYPLARWDRGAVF
TRBV5-6	.	medium-sized	TRBJ1-2	TGTGCCAGCAGCTTGGACAGGAACTATGGCTACACCTTC	CASSLDRNYGYTF
TRBV4-2	TRBD2	few	TRBJ2-1	TGTGCCAGCAGCCAGGGCTGGGGGGGGTATGAGCAGTTCTTC	CASSQGWGGYEQFF
TRBV3-1/TRBV3-2	.	.	TRBJ2-1	TGTGCCAGCAGCCCGCGACTAGGCATTGAGCAGTTCTTC	CASSPRLGIEQFF
TRBV7-3	.	.	TRBJ1-6	TGTGCCAGCAGCTTCGGACAGCTGAATTCACCCCTCCACTTT	CASSFGQLNSPLHF
TRBV13	.	.	TRBJ1-3	TGTGCCAGCAGCTTAAGGATCGAACAGCTTCGAAACACCATATATTTT	CASSLRIEQLRNTIYF
TRBV18	TRBD1	.	TRBJ1-5	TGTGCCAGCTCACCCGGGGACAGGGGGGCAGGTCAGCCCCAGCATTTT	CASSPGDRGAGQPQHF
TRBV11-3	.	.	TRBJ2-1	TGTGCCAGCAGCCCGCTGGACAAGTACAATGAGCAGTTCTTC	CASSPLDKYNEQFF
TRBV19	.	.	TRBJ1-5	TGTGCCAGTACAGATGGTTATAGCAATCAGCCCCAGCATTTT	CASTDGYSNQPQHF
TRBV6-2/TRBV6-3	TRBD1	few	TRBJ1-4	TGTGCCAGCAGTTTTGACAGGGCAAAACTGTTTTTT	CASSFDRAKLFF
TRBV11-2	.	.	TRBJ2-1	TGTGCCAGCAGCCGCCCCTTAGATGAGCAGTTCTTC	CASSRPLDEQFF
TRBV6-1	.	.	TRBJ1-5	TGTGCCAGCAGTGAGTACGGGGGGGCACAGCCCCAGCATTTT	CASSEYGGAQPQHF
TRBV5-1	TRBD2	.	TRBJ2-3	TGCGCCAGCAGCCTAGGACTAGCGAGTACAGATACGCAGTATTTT	CASSLGLASTDTQYF
TRBV5-1	TRBD1	.	TRBJ2-5	TGCGCCAGCAGCTCGACAGGGACAGAGACCCAGTACTTC	CASSSTGTETQYF
TRBV11-2	TRBD1	.	TRBJ2-5	TGTGCCAGCAGCTTTCAGAACAGGGGAGAGACCCAGTACTTC	CASSFQNRGETQYF
TRBV19	TRBD1	.	TRBJ2-2	TGTGCCAGTAGTACCCCCGACAGGGAAGATACCGGGGAGCTGTTTTTT	CASSTPDREDTGELFF
TRBV5-6	TRBD1	few	TRBJ1-2	TGTGCCAGCAGCTGGCAGGGGGCGGCTGGCTACACCTTC	CASSWQGAAGYTF
TRBV14	.	.	TRBJ2-1	TGTGCCAGCAGCCAGGCAGCGATCTACAATGAGCAGTTCTTC	CASSQAAIYNEQFF
TRBV7-6	.	.	TRBJ2-7	TGTGCCAGCAGCTTAGGGTCAGGGGTATACTACGAGCAGTACTTC	CASSLGSGVYYEQYF
TRBV7-9	TRBD1	.	TRBJ2-3	TGTGCCAGCAGCTTAGGCGGGACAGGGGCAGATACGCAGTATTTT	CASSLGGTGADTQYF
TRBV7-9	TRBD1	.	TRBJ1-6	TGTGCCAGCAGTTCCGGACAGGGAGGTAATTCACCCCTCCACTTT	CASSSGQGGNSPLHF
TRBV19	TRBD1	.	TRBJ2-1	TGTGCCAATAGTTTCCGGACAGGGCGAAATGAGCAGTTCTTC	CANSFRTGRNEQFF
TRBV7-2	.	.	TRBJ1-1	TGTGCCAGCAGCTCACCGACAGCCCTGAACACTGAAGCTTTCTTT	CASSSPTALNTEAFF
TRBV23-1	.	.	TRBJ2-7	TGCGCCAGCAGTCAATCTACGACAGGACTTTTCCACGAGCAGTACTTC	CASSQSTTGLFHEQYF
TRBV4-1	.	.	TRBJ1-5	TGCGCCAGCAGCCAAAGGGGTTATAGCAATCAGCCCCAGCATTTT	CASSQRGYSNQPQHF
TRBV6-5	TRBD1	.	TRBJ2-5	TGTGCCAGCAGCCTGACAGGGAGAGAGACCCAGTACTTC	CASSLTGRETQYF
TRBV4-1	TRBD1	once	TRBJ1-4	TGCGCCAGCAGCCACGGACAGGGGAATGAAAAACTGTTTTTT	CASSHGQGNEKLFF
TRBV5-6	TRBD1	few	TRBJ1-5	TGTGCCAGCAGCTTGACAGGGGCAAGGCCCCAGCATTTT	CASSLTGARPQHF
TRBV7-8	TRBD1	once	TRBJ2-2	TGTGCCAGCAGCTTAGCAGGGGGCATCGGGGAGCTGTTTTTT	CASSLAGGIGELFF
TRBV13	.	.	TRBJ2-5	TGTGCCAGCAGCCCAGGGGCCGGGACCCAGTACTTC	CASSPGAGTQYF
TRBV28	.	.	TRBJ1-2	TGTGCCAGCACCGCAGCGGGTCCTAACTATGGCTACACCTTC	CASTAAGPNYGYTF
TRBV24-1	TRBD1	.	TRBJ1-2	TGTGCCACCAGCTTAAGACAGGGAGGAGGCTACACCTTC	CATSLRQGGGYTF
TRBV29-1	TRBD2	.	TRBJ2-7	TGCAGCGTGGGGGGGTGGAACGAGCAGTACTTC	CSVGGWNEQYF
TRBV10-1	TRBD2	.	TRBJ2-1	TGCGCCAGCAGTTACGAGGGTCTAGCGGGATTGAATGAGCAGTTCTTC	CASSYEGLAGLNEQFF
TRBV7-2	TRBD1	.	TRBJ2-6	TGTGCCAGCAGCTTAGGGACAGGGGGTGGGTCTGGGGCCAACGTCCTGACTTTC	CASSLGTGGGSGANVLTF
TRBV7-9	TRBD2	.	TRBJ2-1	TGTGCCAGCAGCCCGGGACTAGCGGAATTCAATGAGCAGTTCTTC	CASSPGLAEFNEQFF
TRBV14	.	.	TRBJ1-2	TGTGCCAGCAGCCAAGATTTGGGGGGTCATGGCTACACCTTC	CASSQDLGGHGYTF
TRBV4-1	TRBD2	.	TRBJ2-1	TGCGCCAGCAGCCAATTAACTAGCGGGGAGGGGTTCGATGAGCAGTTCTTC	CASSQLTSGEGFDEQFF
TRBV15	.	.	TRBJ2-7	TGTGCCACCAGCAGAGTCGCCTGGGGCACAAAAAGGGATCGGGAGCAGTACTTC	CATSRVAWGTKRDREQYF
TRBV6-5	.	.	TRBJ1-2	TGTGCCAGCAGAATGGACACGGTGAGAGGCTACACCTTC	CASRMDTVRGYTF
TRBV4-2	TRBD2	.	TRBJ2-1	TGTGCCAGCAGCCCGTCTCACGGGACTAAAGACAATGAGCAGTTCTTC	CASSPSHGTKDNEQFF
TRBV18	.	.	TRBJ1-4	TGTGCCACGCGAGGGTATGTGGAAGGGTCAGCTGAAAAACTGTTTTTT	CATRGYVEGSAEKLFF
TRBV11-2	TRBD2	.	TRBJ2-2	TGTGCCAGCAGCTTAGTGCGGGGGGGCCGGGACACCGGGGAGCTGTTTTTT	CASSLVRGGRDTGELFF
TRBV6-2/TRBV6-3	.	.	TRBJ2-2	TGTGCCAGCAGCCAGAACAGGGCTGCCGGGGAGCTGTTTTTT	CASSQNRAAGELFF
TRBV10-3	.	.	TRBJ2-1	TGTGCCATCACCGCTAGCAATGAGCAGTTCTTC	CAITASNEQFF
TRBV29-1	TRBD1	few	TRBJ1-6	TGCAGCGGAAAACAGGGGGATGGACCCCTCCACTTT	CSGKQGDGPLHF
TRBV5-5	TRBD2	many	TRBJ2-1	TGTGCCAGCAGCTTGGGGCCGGGAGGTGGCAATGAGCAGTTCTTC	CASSLGPGGGNEQFF
TRBV3-1/TRBV3-2	TRBD1	.	TRBJ1-2	TGTGCCAGCAGCCAAGCGGGACAGGGGGCGAACTATGGCTACACCTTC	CASSQAGQGANYGYTF